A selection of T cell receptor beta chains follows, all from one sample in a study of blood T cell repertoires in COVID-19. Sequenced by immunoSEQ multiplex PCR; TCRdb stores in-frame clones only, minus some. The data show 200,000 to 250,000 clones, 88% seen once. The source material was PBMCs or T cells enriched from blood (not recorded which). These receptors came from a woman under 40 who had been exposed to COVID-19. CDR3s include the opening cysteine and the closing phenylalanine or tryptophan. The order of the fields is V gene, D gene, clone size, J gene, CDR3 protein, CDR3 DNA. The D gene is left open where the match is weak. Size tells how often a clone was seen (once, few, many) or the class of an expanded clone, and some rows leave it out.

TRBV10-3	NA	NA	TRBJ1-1	CAISITGMNTEAFF	TGTGCCATCAGCATAACAGGGATGAACACTGAAGCTTTCTTT
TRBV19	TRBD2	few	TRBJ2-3	CASSFSSGASSTDTQYF	TGTGCCAGTAGTTTCTCTAGCGGAGCCTCTAGCACAGATACGCAGTATTTT
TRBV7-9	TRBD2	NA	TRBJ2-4	CASSLVGLADAKNIQYF	TGTGCCAGCAGCTTAGTTGGCCTAGCGGACGCCAAAAACATTCAGTACTTC
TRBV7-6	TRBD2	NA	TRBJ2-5	CASSLGIAGDQETQYF	TGTGCCAGCAGCTTGGGGATAGCGGGAGACCAAGAGACCCAGTACTTC
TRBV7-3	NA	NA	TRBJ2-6	CASGVSGANVLTF	TGTGCCAGCGGAGTCTCTGGGGCCAACGTCCTGACTTTC
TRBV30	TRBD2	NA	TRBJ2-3	CAWSVRGDYTDTQYF	TGTGCCTGGAGTGTACGGGGGGACTACACAGATACGCAGTATTTT
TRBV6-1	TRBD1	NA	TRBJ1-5	CASSEFLGRGNQPQHF	TGTGCCAGCAGTGAATTTCTGGGCAGGGGGAATCAGCCCCAGCATTTT
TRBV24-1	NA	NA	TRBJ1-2	CATLVVGGAHYGYTF	TGTGCCACTCTAGTGGTAGGGGGTGCGCACTATGGCTACACCTTC
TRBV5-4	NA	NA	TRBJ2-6	CASTFSRGRGAGANVLTF	TGTGCCAGCACCTTTTCTCGGGGCAGGGGGGCTGGGGCCAACGTCCTGACTTTC
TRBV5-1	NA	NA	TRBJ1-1	CASSATGMNTEAFF	TGCGCCAGCAGCGCGACAGGCATGAACACTGAAGCTTTCTTT
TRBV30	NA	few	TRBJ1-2	CAWNYQQAGYTF	TGTGCCTGGAACTATCAACAGGCTGGCTACACCTTC
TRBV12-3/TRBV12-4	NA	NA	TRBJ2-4	CASTWGGLGIQYF	TGTGCCAGCACCTGGGGGGGGCTGGGCATTCAGTACTTC
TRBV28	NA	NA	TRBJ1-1	CATQRRIEAFF	TGTGCCACCCAGAGGAGAATCGAAGCTTTCTTT
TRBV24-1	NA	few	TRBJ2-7	CATSDPTTYEQYF	TGTGCCACCAGTGACCCGACTACTTACGAGCAGTACTTC
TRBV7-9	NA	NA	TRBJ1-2	CASSLVGATGYGYTF	TGTGCCAGCAGCTTAGTGGGGGCCACGGGCTATGGCTACACCTTC
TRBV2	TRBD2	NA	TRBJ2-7	CASSEFLREGFEQYF	TGTGCCAGCAGTGAATTTCTGCGGGAGGGTTTCGAGCAGTACTTC
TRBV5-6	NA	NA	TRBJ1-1	CASSFNLMNTEAFF	TGTGCCAGCAGCTTTAACTTAATGAACACTGAAGCTTTCTTT
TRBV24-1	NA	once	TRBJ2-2	CATSEPGTSNTGELFF	TGTGCCACCAGTGAGCCCGGGACTTCGAACACCGGGGAGCTGTTTTTT